One sample yielded the 22 T cell receptor beta chains listed below, sequenced in a study of blood T cell repertoires in COVID-19. Repertoires were generated with immunoSEQ multiplex PCR, while TCRdb's copy carries only in-frame clones and drops some. This sample has roughly 300,000 clones, with 70% to 90% found just once. Sequencing input: PBMCs or T cells enriched from blood (not recorded which). The source is a woman between 18 and 29 years old who had recovered from COVID-19.

The chain joins TRBV18 to TRBJ2-7; a possible D gene is TRBD1 (6 bases). The CDR3 has 15 amino acids. Germline CDR1 and CDR2: KGHSH and LQKENI. V was clipped by 2 bases and J by 7 bases, with 18 bases between them. CDR3 region: CASSPMPGELGEQYF. The CDR3 DNA sequence: TGTGCCAGCTCACCAATGCCAGGGGAGCTCGGGGAGCAGTACTTC.

A single count supports this clone. The junction does not match germline at one end; this may be a read error. V and J are TRBV5-1 and TRBJ2-5, with 13 bases matching TRBD2. Germline values: CDR1 SGHRS, CDR2 YFSETQ. The CDR3 has 16 residues. The CDR3 loop is CASNGLAGVEGEPQYF. As DNA, the CDR3 is TGCGCCAGCAACGGACTAGCGGGAGTGGAGGGAGAGCCCCAGTACTTC.

This chain uses TRBV6-4 with TRBJ2-1, with 12 bases lining up with TRBD2. CDR1 and CDR2 from the germline V gene are MRHNA and SNTAGT. The J segment lost 8 bases and the V segment lost 0 bases, leaving 5 bases of the junction unmatched. The length of the CDR3 is 16 residues. The CDR3 spells CASSDSGTSGFDEQFF. Here the CDR3 DNA reads TGTGCCAGCAGTGACTCTGGGACTAGCGGGTTCGATGAGCAGTTCTTC.

The chain links TRBV10-1 to TRBJ2-3, with a weak D call TRBD1 (5 bases). Germline assignment: CDR1 WNHNN and CDR2 SYGVQD (reference sequence). The CDR3 spans 13 residues. The V end lost 2 bases, the J end lost 3 bases, and 6 bases lay between the germline ends. The CDR3 sequence: CASSEAGTDTQYF. For the CDR3, the DNA is TGCGCCAGCAGTGAGGCAGGGACAGATACGCAGTATTTT.

The V gene is TRBV6-5, the J gene TRBJ2-5; 8 nucleotides align to TRBD2. J was trimmed by 4 bases and V by 0 bases; bases with no gene match: 4. From germline, CDR1 is MNHEY and CDR2 SVGAGI. CDR3 length: 15 residues. The CDR3: CASSYSAGGGETQYF. For the CDR3, the DNA is TGTGCCAGCAGTTACTCGGCGGGGGGCGGAGAGACCCAGTACTTC.

Here the CDR3 reads CASSQDTFRGGFGNEQFF. The CDR3 coding sequence is TGCGCCAGCAGCCAAGATACCTTCCGGGGAGGCTTCGGGAATGAGCAGTTCTTC. The rearrangement links TRBV4-1 to TRBJ2-1, with a weak D call TRBD2 (6 bases). The germline gives CDR1 MGHRA, CDR2 YSYEKL. Trimming pared 0 bases from V and 7 bases from J, leaving 22 bases between. The CDR3 is made up of 18 amino acids.

The gene calls are TRBV3-1 (or the pseudogene TRBV3-2) and TRBJ1-6, with 9 nucleotides matching TRBD1. Germline values: CDR1 LGHDT, CDR2 YNNKEL (reference sequence). Trimming at V came to 2 bases and at J to 14 bases, leaving 10 bases not matched to a gene. The CDR3 runs to 15 residues. This chain's CDR3 is CASSQTGTGKITLHF. For the CDR3, the DNA is TGTGCCAGCAGCCAAACCGGGACAGGGAAAATCACCCTCCACTTT.

The V call is TRBV5-1, the J call TRBJ2-7, with 7 bases that match TRBD2. The CDR3 loop spans 15 amino acids. With V trimmed by 7 bases and J by 4 bases, 14 bases remained unmatched. Germline values: CDR1 SGHRS, CDR2 YFSETQ. CDR3 nucleotides: TGCGCCAGCGCTCTCGTGGGGGAGGGTCTGTACGAGCAGTACTTC. It translates to CASALVGEGLYEQYF.

The V call is TRBV6-2 or TRBV6-3, the J call TRBJ1-1; weak D call: TRBD1 (5 bases). The CDR3 is 14 residues long. Trimming removed 4 bases from V and 0 bases from J, with 9 bases in between. Germline V gives CDR1 MNHEY, CDR2 SVGEGT. This CDR3 is CASSWGSMNTEAFF. The CDR3 nucleotides are TGTGCCAGCAGTTGGGGCAGCATGAACACTGAAGCTTTCTTT.

The chain links TRBV19 to TRBJ1-2; no clear D. V was shortened by 4 bases and J by 5 bases, with 14 bases between the two germline ends. The CDR3 loop spans 14 amino acids. The V gene's germline CDR1 is LNHDA and CDR2 SQIVND (reference sequence). The CDR3 sequence: CASSTLIGGYGYTF. For the CDR3, the DNA is TGTGCCAGTAGTACGTTGATCGGAGGTTATGGCTACACCTTC. The whole variable domain, filled in from reference TRBV19 and TRBJ1-2, reads DGGITQSPKYLFRKEGQNVTLSCEQNLNHDAMYWYRQDPGQGLRLIYYSQIVNDFQKGDIAEGYSVSREKKESFPLTVTSAQKNPTAFYLCASSTLIGGYGYTFGSGTRLTVV.

CDR3 sequence reads: CASSRDRDYGYTF. In DNA, the CDR3 is TGTGCCAGCAGCAGGGACAGAGACTATGGCTACACCTTC. This chain joins TRBV5-4 and TRBJ1-2; TRBD1 matches at 7 bases. Per the germline V gene, CDR1 is SGHNT and CDR2 is YYREEE (reference sequence). CDR3 length equals 13 residues. V lost 4 bases and J lost 3; bases outside the gene matches: 3.

V is TRBV7-6 and J is TRBJ2-3; D is unresolved. Looked up from germline, CDR1 is SGHVS and CDR2 is FNYEAQ. CDR3 length: 11 amino acids. The V end was cut by 3 bases, the J end by 6 bases, with 4 bases between. The CDR3 DNA is TGTGCCAGCAGCTTTCGGGATACGCAGTATTTT. Protein: CASSFRDTQYF.

The chain has TRBV10-3 and TRBJ1-3; TRBD1 matches 7 bases. This CDR3 region has 18 residues. Germline V gene lookup returns CDR1 ENHRY and CDR2 SYGVKD. Losses at the gene ends were 0 bases for V and 0 bases for J; bases not matched to a gene: 8. Written as DNA, the CDR3 is TGTGCCATCAGTGAGTCAAGTACAGGGGTCTTCTCTGGAAACACCATATATTTT. Amino acids: CAISESSTGVFSGNTIYF.

V gene TRBV7-9 combines with J gene TRBJ1-6; 9 bases map to TRBD1. This CDR3 is built from 15 residues. Germline CDR1 and CDR2: SEHNR and FQNEAQ (reference sequence). V lost 2 bases to trimming and J lost 5 bases; unmatched junction nucleotides: 1. Here the CDR3 reads CASSLWTGDNSPLHF. In DNA form, the CDR3 reads TGTGCCAGCAGCTTATGGACAGGGGATAATTCACCCCTCCACTTT.

The CDR3 DNA sequence: TGTGCCATCAGTGAGGGGACTAGCGTATACAATGAGCAGTTCTTC. It encodes CAISEGTSVYNEQFF. This chain joins TRBV10-3 and TRBJ2-1, with 10 bases lining up with TRBD2. V lost 2 bases to trimming and J lost 4 bases; unmatched junction nucleotides: 2. Germline loops: CDR1 ENHRY, CDR2 SYGVKD. CDR3 size: 15 residues.

The gene calls are TRBV30 and TRBJ1-3, with a possible D match to TRBD1 (5 bases). Trimming shortened V by 1 base and J by 3 bases, and 7 bases separated the two germline ends. CDR1 GTSNPN and CDR2 SVGIG come from the germline V gene (reference sequence). The CDR3 spans 13 residues. CDR3 in amino acids: CAWSGGGGNTIYF. DNA of the CDR3: TGTGCCTGGAGTGGGGGGGGTGGAAACACCATATATTTT.

This clone was recorded only once. The chain employs TRBV12-3 or TRBV12-4 and TRBJ1-1; D unclear. This CDR3 comprises 13 residues. Trimming shortened V by 6 bases and J by 4 bases, and 12 bases separated the two germline ends. The CDR3 DNA reads as TGTGCCAGCAGCCGATTAGTCGGCACTGAAGCTTTCTTT. Translation: CASSRLVGTEAFF.

V is TRBV7-3 and J is TRBJ2-7, with D possibly matching TRBD1 (6 bases). Germline V gene lookup returns CDR1 SGHTA and CDR2 FQGTGA. V was cut by 5 bases and J by 2 bases, with 16 bases left in between. The length of the CDR3 is 15 residues. The CDR3: CASSEGGQGPYEQYF. The CDR3, as DNA: TGTGCCAGCAGCGAAGGCGGGCAGGGGCCCTACGAGCAGTACTTC.

The J gene is TRBJ2-7, the V gene TRBV5-1, with 14 nucleotides matching TRBD2. Per germline, CDR1 SGHRS and CDR2 YFSETQ. Trimming at V came to 3 bases and at J to 0 bases, leaving 11 bases not matched to a gene. This CDR3 has 19 residues. CDR3 nucleotides: TGCGCCAGCAGCTCCTTCGGGACTAGCGGGAGTCTCCTCTCCTACGAGCAGTACTTC. Protein: CASSSFGTSGSLLSYEQYF.

The rearrangement links TRBV19 to TRBJ2-6; perhaps TRBD1 as D (6 bases). Trimming removed 6 bases at V and 4 bases at J, with 10 bases between. The CDR3 has 14 residues. Germline V CDR1 and CDR2: LNHDA, SQIVND (reference sequence). CDR3 bases: TGTGCCAGTAGCCAGGGGTCCGGGGCCAACGTCCTGACTTTC. It codes for CASSQGSGANVLTF.

The chain has TRBV5-5 and TRBJ1-2, with 10 positions matching TRBD1. Trimming at V came to 0 bases and at J to 4 bases, leaving 6 bases not matched to a gene. This CDR3 comprises 16 residues. The germline CDR1 and CDR2 sequences are SGHKS and YYEKEE (reference sequence). The CDR3: CASSLARTGGTYGYTF. In DNA, the CDR3 is TGTGCCAGCAGCTTGGCCCGGACAGGGGGTACCTATGGCTACACCTTC.

The V gene is TRBV5-4, the J gene TRBJ2-5; TRBD2 agrees at 13 bases. Trimming at V came to 4 bases and at J to 3 bases, leaving 3 bases not matched to a gene. Germline V lookup: CDR1 SGHNT, CDR2 YYREEE (reference sequence). The CDR3 has 15 amino acids. CDR3 sequence: CASSLGLAGEETQYF. The CDR3 DNA reads as TGTGCCAGCAGCCTCGGACTAGCGGGAGAAGAGACCCAGTACTTC.